The 6 T cell receptor beta chains below were found in one sample sequenced in a study of early T cells in non-severe SARS-CoV-2 infection. TCRdb itself ran the 5' RACE reads through MiXCR, one entry per CDR3 protein. This table holds 45,000 to 60,000 distinct CDR3 sequences, 8.7% found once. This specimen was whole blood, taken at baseline. The receptors derive from an adult who was a healthcare worker with PCR-confirmed SARS-CoV-2 infection or an uninfected control (not recorded which).

This chain connects TRBV3-1 to TRBJ1-2; no clear D gene. The CDR3 length is 13 residues. Germline V gene sequence: CDR1 LGHDT, CDR2 YNNKEL (reference sequence). Deletions cut 3 bases from V and 4 bases from J, with 9 bases between. CDR3 DNA: TGTGCCAGCAGCCACCCGGACCGCTATGGCTACACCTTC. This translates into CASSHPDRYGYTF. The full variable domain, in which reference TRBV3-1 and TRBJ1-2 provide the parts outside the CDR3, is DTAVSQTPKYLVTQMGNDKSIKCEQNLGHDTMYWYKQDSKKFLKIMFSYNNKELIINETVPNRFSPKSPDKAHLNLHINSLELGDSAVYFCASSHPDRYGYTFGSGTRLTVV.

This clonotype was recorded a few times. The rearrangement uses TRBV5-4 and TRBJ2-3; 7 bases line up with TRBD2. J lost 3 bases, V lost 0 bases, and 7 bases had no gene match. Germline V lookup: CDR1 SGHNT, CDR2 YYREEE (reference sequence). The CDR3 is 16 residues long. CDR3 nucleotides: TGTGCCAGCAGCTTGGGCTTGAGCGGGGAAACAGATACGCAGTATTTT. Protein product: CASSLGLSGETDTQYF.

The sample holds many counts of this clonotype. The CDR3 bases are TGTGCCAGCAGCTTGTTTCGAAGTAACCCTCGCAATGAGCAGTTCTTC. Protein: CASSLFRSNPRNEQFF. V is TRBV5-8 and J is TRBJ2-1; D is unresolved. V was clipped by 1 base and J by 6 bases, with 17 bases between them. The CDR3 is made up of 16 amino acids. Germline V lookup: CDR1 SGHTS, CDR2 YDEGEE.

This clonotype was observed at least ten times. CDR3 sequence reads: CSARGKARGVYNEQFF. CDR3 in DNA: TGCAGTGCTAGGGGCAAGGCTCGCGGGGTCTACAATGAGCAGTTCTTC. The chain links TRBV20-1 to TRBJ2-1; weak D call: TRBD2 (6 bases). CDR3 size: 16 residues. V lost 3 bases and J 3 bases, leaving 18 bases between the germline ends. Germline-derived CDR1 and CDR2 are DFQATT and SNEGSKA (reference sequence).

This clonotype was seen a handful of times. This rearrangement joins TRBV5-1 to TRBJ1-1; D not resolved. Trimming took off 1 base at V and 1 base at J, with 8 bases between the two ends. The germline V gene encodes CDR1 SGHRS and CDR2 YFSETQ. The CDR3 is 14 residues long. CDR3 bases: TGCGCCAGCAGCTTGCTCCTCGGGAACACTGAAGCTTTCTTT. The encoded protein is CASSLLLGNTEAFF.

The chain has TRBV7-9 and TRBJ2-7; D may be TRBD2 (6 bases). Trimming left V 5 bases short and J 5 bases short, with 16 bases between. CDR3 size: 14 residues. From germline, CDR1 is SEHNR and CDR2 FQNEAQ (reference sequence). The CDR3: CASSTSLSGDEQYF. The DNA of the CDR3 is TGTGCCAGCAGCACTAGCCTGTCGGGGGACGAGCAGTACTTC.